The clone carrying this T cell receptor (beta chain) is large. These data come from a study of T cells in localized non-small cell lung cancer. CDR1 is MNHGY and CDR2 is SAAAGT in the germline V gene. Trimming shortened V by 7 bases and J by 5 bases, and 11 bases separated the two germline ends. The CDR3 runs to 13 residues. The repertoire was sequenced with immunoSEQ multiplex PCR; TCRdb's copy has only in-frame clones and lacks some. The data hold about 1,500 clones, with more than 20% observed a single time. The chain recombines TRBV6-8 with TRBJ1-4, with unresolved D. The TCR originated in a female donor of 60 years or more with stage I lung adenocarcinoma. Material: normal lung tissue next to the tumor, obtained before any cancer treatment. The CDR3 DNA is TGTGCCAGCATTTTGTCAGTAAATGAAAAACTGTTTTTT. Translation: CASILSVNEKLFF.